The 25 T cell receptor beta chains listed next were all sequenced from one sample in a study of shared clonotypes between healthy human individuals (dated by TCRdb to the early 2020s). CD8 naive samples were CD45RO-negative cells positively selected for CCR7, giving a CD45RA+CCR7+ population that excluded TemRA cells. The library was obtained by the immunoSEQ multiplex PCR assay. TCRdb retrieved this table from immuneACCESS and kept in-frame rearrangements only. Not all clones are present; in checked studies, unresolved V genes account for under half, and no reason is known for the remainder. For this sample there are around 2.1 million clones; roughly 91% appear just once. Clones ranked in the top ten supply more than 1.5% of the sample. Sequencing was performed on naive CD8+ T cells from PBMCs. This specimen's cell subset or site label, per the study, means: CD45RA+CCR7+. These receptors were obtained from a young man in good health. Some clones in this sample may be carry-over from other donors' samples.

V gene TRBV7-9 combines with J gene TRBJ2-1, with D possibly being TRBD1 or TRBD2 (5 bases each). The germline CDR1 and CDR2 sequences are SEHNR and FQNEAQ (reference sequence). Trimming left V 8 bases short and J 5 bases short, with 16 bases between. This CDR3 spans 14 amino acids. CDR3 sequence: CASLGTQKNNEQFF. DNA of the CDR3: TGTGCCAGCCTCGGGACCCAAAAGAACAATGAGCAGTTCTTC.

The genes are TRBV29-1 and TRBJ2-2; unclear D gene. Germline V gene lookup returns CDR1 SQVTM and CDR2 ANQGSEA. V gave up 2 bases and J gave up 6 bases, with 4 bases separating them. The CDR3 loop spans 11 amino acids. The CDR3 DNA follows: TGCAGCGTTGAATCGGCCGGGGAGCTGTTTTTT. Amino acid sequence: CSVESAGELFF.

This clone has only one observation. The same CDR3 also results from other DNA sequences found in this sample. This chain links TRBV9 with TRBJ2-5; 14 bases map to TRBD2. Germline V gives CDR1 SGDLS, CDR2 YYNGEE. The CDR3 totals 15 residues. V was pared by 5 bases and J by 5 bases, with 5 bases of the junction left unmatched. This CDR3 reads CASSPGLAGVETQYF. The DNA of the CDR3 is TGTGCCAGCAGTCCGGGACTAGCGGGAGTCGAGACCCAGTACTTC.

The chain links TRBV19 to TRBJ1-2; D possibly corresponds to TRBD1 (5 bases). This CDR3 comprises 12 residues. Germline lookup yields CDR1 LNHDA and CDR2 SQIVND (reference sequence). The V end lost 4 bases, the J end lost 5 bases, and 8 bases lay between the germline ends. The CDR3 reads CASSTGWYGYTF. The CDR3 DNA reads as TGTGCCAGTAGTACAGGGTGGTATGGCTACACCTTC.

The chain combines TRBV30 with TRBJ1-1, with D possibly matching TRBD1 (6 bases). The CDR3 totals 11 residues. CDR1 and CDR2 (germline): GTSNPN, SVGIG (reference sequence). The CDR3 DNA sequence: TGTGCTGCGAGGGGGGACACTGAAGCTTTCTTT. The encoded protein is CAARGDTEAFF.

The chain joins TRBV5-4 to TRBJ2-7, with 7 positions matching TRBD1. Germline-derived CDR1 and CDR2 are SGHNT and YYREEE (reference sequence). The CDR3 has 14 residues. V was clipped by 0 bases and J by 3 bases; unmatched bases: 3. CDR3 amino acids: CASSLVGQSYEQYF. CDR3 nucleotides: TGTGCCAGCAGCTTGGTGGGACAGAGCTACGAGCAGTACTTC.

This sequence joins TRBV6-5 and TRBJ1-1; 9 bases agree with TRBD1. Per germline, CDR1 MNHEY and CDR2 SVGAGI. With 3 bases clipped from V and 4 bases from J, the junction kept 6 bases outside the gene matches. The CDR3 length is 15 residues. This CDR3 reads CASSYWGQGPTEAFF. DNA of the CDR3: TGTGCCAGCAGTTATTGGGGACAGGGTCCCACTGAAGCTTTCTTT.

This chain links TRBV27 with TRBJ2-5; possibly TRBD1 for D (5 bases). Germline CDR1 and CDR2: MNHEY and SMNVEV (reference sequence). There are 12 residues in the CDR3. Trimming pared 8 bases from V and 3 bases from J, leaving 10 bases between. CDR3 sequence (DNA): TGTGCCAGCTGGGGCAAAGAAGAGACCCAGTACTTC. It encodes CASWGKEETQYF.

The rearrangement uses TRBV6-4 and TRBJ2-6, with D unclear. The germline V gene has CDR1 MRHNA and CDR2 SNTAGT. The V gene lost 3 bases and the J gene lost 0 bases, with 3 bases spanning the gap. The CDR3 extends over 14 amino acids. CDR3 amino acids: CASSEVSGANVLTF. Here the CDR3 DNA reads TGTGCCAGCAGTGAGGTCTCTGGGGCCAACGTCCTGACTTTC.

The V and J genes are TRBV20-1 and TRBJ1-1; D is unclear. This CDR3 spans 11 amino acids. Trimming left V 2 bases short and J 6 bases short, with 7 bases between. In germline, CDR1 is DFQATT, CDR2 SNEGSKA (reference sequence). Written as DNA, the CDR3 is TGCAGTGCTAGATTAGTCGCTGAAGCTTTCTTT. This sequence encodes CSARLVAEAFF.

The rearrangement links TRBV10-3 to TRBJ2-7, with D unclear. V was cut by 11 bases and J by 2 bases, with 13 bases left in between. The CDR3 extends over 12 amino acids. CDR1 and CDR2 from the germline V gene are ENHRY and SYGVKD. As DNA, the CDR3 is TGTGCCGTATCTCAAGGAGCCTACGAGCAGTACTTC. Protein product: CAVSQGAYEQYF.

The chain couples TRBV11-3 to TRBJ2-7; D ambiguous. CDR1 is SGHNT and CDR2 is YENEEA in the germline V gene. The V gene lost 2 bases and the J gene lost 6 bases, with 11 bases spanning the gap. The CDR3 spans 13 residues. In nucleotides, the CDR3 is TGTGCCAGCAGCTTAATTTCGGATGGCGAGCAGTACTTC. Translating gives CASSLISDGEQYF.

The chain is built from TRBV5-4 and TRBJ2-1, with D possibly TRBD2 on 6 matching bases. V was trimmed by 2 bases and J by 8 bases, leaving 14 bases between them. CDR3 length: 14 amino acids. The germline V gene has CDR1 SGHNT and CDR2 YYREEE (reference sequence). CDR3 sequence: CASSLLDYFHEQFF. As DNA, the CDR3 is TGTGCCAGCAGCTTATTGGACTATTTCCATGAGCAGTTCTTC.

V is TRBV5-1 and J is TRBJ2-1; possibly TRBD2 for D (6 bases). The germline CDR1 and CDR2 sequences are SGHRS and YFSETQ. The CDR3 consists of 16 residues. Deletions cut 4 bases from V and 0 bases from J, with 14 bases between. The CDR3 region has the DNA TGCGCCAGCAGCCTCGATGACGGGGGCTCCTACAATGAGCAGTTCTTC. It specifies CASSLDDGGSYNEQFF.

V usage is TRBV28 and J usage is TRBJ2-3; no definite D call. Germline CDR1 and CDR2: MDHEN and SYDVKM. The CDR3 has 14 amino acids. V lost 7 bases, J lost 8 bases, and 19 bases lay in between. This CDR3 is CASNLTPRAGTQYF. In DNA, the CDR3 is TGTGCCAGCAACTTAACCCCAAGGGCAGGTACGCAGTATTTT.

The chain combines TRBV2 with TRBJ2-6; 10 nucleotides line up with TRBD1. The trim removed 7 bases at V and 4 bases at J, leaving 10 bases unmatched. The CDR3 runs to 17 residues. Germline V gives CDR1 SNHLY, CDR2 FYNNEI. CDR3 sequence reads: CASTAGTGEKGANVLTF. CDR3 coding DNA: TGTGCCAGCACGGCCGGGACAGGGGAGAAGGGGGCCAACGTCCTGACTTTC.

The chain employs TRBV5-6 and TRBJ1-1; D unresolved. The germline V and J ends were trimmed by 4 bases and 1 base, with 11 bases remaining between them. The CDR3 is 14 residues long. Germline V gene sequence: CDR1 SGHDT, CDR2 YYEEEE. The CDR3 DNA sequence: TGTGCCAGCAGCCTCAGTTCCTCGAACACTGAAGCTTTCTTT. Translation: CASSLSSSNTEAFF.

This chain connects TRBV11-2 to TRBJ2-1, with no clear D. The CDR3 totals 16 residues. The germline V and J ends were trimmed by 2 bases and 2 bases, with 13 bases remaining between them. Germline values: CDR1 SGHAT, CDR2 FQNNGV. This CDR3 reads CASSLSVRPAYNEQFF. As DNA, the CDR3 is TGTGCCAGCAGCTTATCTGTCCGACCCGCCTACAATGAGCAGTTCTTC.

This rearrangement joins TRBV6-5 to TRBJ2-2; TRBD2 matches at 10 bases. Germline loops: CDR1 MNHEY, CDR2 SVGAGI. J gave up 7 bases and V 3 bases, and 5 bases lay outside the gene matches. The CDR3 loop spans 15 amino acids. The CDR3 nucleotides read TGTGCCAGCAGTTATCTAGCGGGAGCTAACGGGGAGCTGTTTTTT. Translating it yields CASSYLAGANGELFF.

V is TRBV9 and J is TRBJ2-3, with 8 bases aligning to TRBD2. The CDR3 loop spans 13 amino acids. J lost 6 bases, V lost 3 bases, and 3 bases had no gene match. Germline V gene sequence: CDR1 SGDLS, CDR2 YYNGEE. The chain's CDR3 is CASSAGTSDTQYF. CDR3 nucleotides: TGTGCCAGCAGCGCCGGGACTAGTGATACGCAGTATTTT.

The gene calls are TRBV5-4 and TRBJ2-1, with 7 bases matching TRBD2. There are 16 residues in the CDR3. V lost 0 bases to trimming and J lost 5 bases; unmatched junction nucleotides: 8. The germline CDR1 and CDR2 sequences are SGHNT and YYREEE (reference sequence). DNA of the CDR3: TGTGCCAGCAGCTTGGGGGACTACTCCCTCCACAATGAGCAGTTCTTC. This codes for CASSLGDYSLHNEQFF.

This chain uses TRBV7-9 with TRBJ2-3, with D unclear. CDR3 length: 15 residues. Germline CDR1 and CDR2: SEHNR and FQNEAQ (reference sequence). The germline V and J ends were trimmed by 5 bases and 4 bases, with 16 bases remaining between them. The CDR3 sequence is CASSASRMGADTQYF. The CDR3 DNA sequence: TGTGCCAGCAGCGCCTCTCGCATGGGCGCAGATACGCAGTATTTT. Supplemented by reference TRBV7-9 and TRBJ2-3, the full variable domain reads DTGVSQNPRHKITKRGQNVTFRCDPISEHNRLYWYRQTLGQGPEFLTYFQNEAQLEKSRLLSDRFSAERPKGSFSTLEIQRTEQGDSAMYLCASSASRMGADTQYFGPGTRLTVL.

This clone showed up just a few times. CDR3 sequence (DNA): TGCGCCAGCAGTGCGGTGAACTATGGCTACACCTTC. Protein product: CASSAVNYGYTF. The rearrangement joins TRBV10-1 to TRBJ1-2, with unresolved D. V was clipped by 4 bases and J by 2 bases, with 5 bases between them. Germline values: CDR1 WNHNN, CDR2 SYGVQD (reference sequence). The length of the CDR3 is 12 residues.

The chain employs TRBV4-3 and TRBJ2-2, with 7 bases matching TRBD1. V was pared by 1 base and J by 0 bases, with 5 bases of the junction left unmatched. This CDR3 contains 17 residues. In germline, CDR1 is LGHNA, CDR2 YSLEER. CDR3 nucleotide sequence: TGCGCCAGCAGCCAAGTCATCGGGACAGCGAACACCGGGGAGCTGTTTTTT. This translates into CASSQVIGTANTGELFF.

The V and J genes are TRBV5-4 and TRBJ2-7, with a possible D match to TRBD1 (6 bases). The V end lost 5 bases, the J end lost 0 bases, and 15 bases lay between the germline ends. The CDR3 runs 15 residues. The germline V gene has CDR1 SGHNT and CDR2 YYREEE (reference sequence). The CDR3 DNA reads TGTGCCAGCAGTTTGAGGACAGTGCCCTCCTACGAGCAGTACTTC. Amino acids: CASSLRTVPSYEQYF.